Listed below are T cell receptor beta chains from one sample, sequenced in a study of blood T cell repertoires in COVID-19. Assay: immunoSEQ multiplex PCR; the TCRdb copy retains only in-frame clones and omits some. The data contain approximately 30,000 clones, 91% of them singletons. The specimen was peripheral blood. The receptor set was obtained from a human donor with active COVID-19. The donor label of this sample is uncertain. CDR3s include the opening cysteine and the closing phenylalanine or tryptophan. D genes are given only for firm matches. For some rows the clone size is stated as once, few or many, or as a class when expanded; others skip it.

>TRBD2|TRBV6-2/TRBV6-3|TRBJ2-7|NA
CASSDQGLAVYEQYF
TGTGCCAGCAGCGATCAGGGACTAGCGGTTTACGAGCAGTACTTC
>TRBD2|TRBV30|TRBJ2-3|NA
CAWSANGLAGLNTQYF
TGTGCCTGGAGTGCAAACGGACTAGCGGGGTTGAATACGCAGTATTTT
>TRBD1|TRBV7-2|TRBJ1-2|NA
CASSFPGTANYGYTF
TGTGCCAGCAGTTTCCCCGGGACAGCAAACTATGGCTACACCTTC
>TRBD1|TRBV5-4|TRBJ2-7|NA
CASSRTGPDYEQYF
TGTGCCAGCAGCCGGACAGGGCCCGACTACGAGCAGTACTTC
>TRBD2|TRBV19|TRBJ2-5|NA
CASSIRVGRGVETQYF
TGTGCCAGTAGTATTCGAGTAGGGCGGGGGGTCGAGACCCAGTACTTC
>NA|TRBV10-3|TRBJ1-2|NA
CAIKGGSPGYTF
TGTGCCATCAAAGGAGGGTCGCCTGGCTACACCTTC
>NA|TRBV7-9|TRBJ2-5|NA
CASSLVSEETQYF
TGTGCCAGCAGCTTAGTTTCAGAAGAGACCCAGTACTTC
>NA|TRBV27|TRBJ1-6|NA
CASSLSIQSSYNSPLHF
TGTGCCAGCAGTTTATCGATACAGAGCTCCTATAATTCACCCCTCCACTTT
>NA|TRBV21-1|TRBJ1-4|NA
CASSSPGTGINEKLFF
TGTGCCAGCAGCTCCCCTGGGACAGGGATTAATGAAAAACTGTTTTTT
>NA|TRBV7-3|TRBJ1-2|NA
CASSQRQGYGYTF
TGTGCCAGCAGCCAACGACAAGGCTATGGCTACACCTTC
>NA|TRBV7-6|TRBJ2-6|NA
CASSLRGSGGANVLTF
TGTGCCAGCAGCTTAAGAGGGAGCGGCGGGGCCAACGTCCTGACTTTC
>TRBD1|TRBV29-1|TRBJ1-2|NA
CSVDAAGGIYGYTF
TGCAGCGTTGATGCGGCAGGGGGAATCTATGGCTACACCTTC
>NA|TRBV5-5|TRBJ1-3|NA
CASSLGQGNTIYF
TGTGCCAGCAGCTTGGGACAAGGAAACACCATATATTTT
>TRBD2|TRBV28|TRBJ2-5|NA
CASSFGTSSQETQYF
TGTGCCAGCAGTTTCGGGACTAGCTCACAAGAGACCCAGTACTTC
>NA|TRBV5-1|TRBJ2-7|NA
CASSLIEGGLIYEQYF
TGCGCCAGCAGCCTGATAGAGGGGGGGCTTATCTACGAGCAGTACTTC
>TRBD1|TRBV28|TRBJ1-2|NA
CASSFRDRDGYTF
TGTGCCAGCAGTTTCCGGGACAGGGACGGCTACACCTTC
>TRBD1|TRBV19|TRBJ1-1|NA
CASSGTGGTEAFF
TGTGCCAGTAGCGGGACAGGGGGCACTGAAGCTTTCTTT
>TRBD2|TRBV6-5|TRBJ2-1|NA
CACGGLRNEQFF
TGTGCCTGCGGGGGGCTTAGGAATGAGCAGTTCTTC
>TRBD1|TRBV7-3|TRBJ2-5|once
CASSSTGGGETQYF
TGTGCCAGCAGCTCCACAGGGGGTGGAGAGACCCAGTACTTC
>NA|TRBV7-6|TRBJ2-7|NA
CASSLVALSYEQYF
TGTGCCAGCAGCTTAGTGGCACTATCCTACGAGCAGTACTTC
>NA|TRBV20-1|TRBJ2-1|NA
CSPRYNEQFF
TGCAGTCCCCGCTACAATGAGCAGTTCTTC
>TRBD1|TRBV6-2/TRBV6-3|TRBJ1-1|NA
CASSQGAHTEAFF
TGTGCCAGCAGTCAGGGGGCGCACACTGAAGCTTTCTTT
>NA|TRBV7-2|TRBJ1-2|NA
CASSLDGGVDNAWGYTF
TGTGCCAGCAGCTTAGACGGGGGGGTGGACAACGCTTGGGGCTACACCTTC
>TRBD2|TRBV9|TRBJ2-7|NA
CASSGRGGNYEQYF
TGTGCCAGCAGCGGACGGGGGGGGAACTACGAGCAGTACTTC
>TRBD1|TRBV5-1|TRBJ1-6|once
CASSPGTGRNSPLHF
TGCGCCAGCAGCCCTGGGACAGGGCGTAATTCACCCCTCCACTTT
>NA|TRBV27|TRBJ2-7|NA
CASSFGTPYEQYF
TGTGCCAGCAGTTTCGGGACACCCTACGAGCAGTACTTC
>NA|TRBV6-5|TRBJ2-2|NA
CASSSRRGGGAGELFF
TGTGCCAGCAGTTCCAGGAGGGGGGGAGGCGCCGGGGAGCTGTTTTTT
>NA|TRBV6-1|TRBJ1-1|NA
CASSDGMNTEAFF
TGTGCCAGCAGTGACGGGATGAACACTGAAGCTTTCTTT
>TRBD2|TRBV6-2/TRBV6-3|TRBJ2-7|NA
CASSPGTSGPRVNEQYF
TGTGCCAGCAGCCCCGGAACTAGCGGGCCAAGGGTCAACGAGCAGTACTTC
>NA|TRBV5-4|TRBJ1-2|few
CASTLGGREAGYTF
TGTGCCAGCACCCTGGGGGGAAGGGAGGCTGGCTACACCTTC
>NA|TRBV18|TRBJ2-4|NA
CASSPSELNLAKNIQYF
TGTGCCAGCTCACCATCCGAGTTAAACCTAGCCAAAAACATTCAGTACTTC
>TRBD1|TRBV5-5|TRBJ1-2|NA
CASSLGTGEYGYTF
TGTGCCAGCAGCTTGGGGACAGGGGAGTATGGCTACACCTTC
>TRBD1|TRBV6-5|TRBJ2-7|NA
CASRDFRDRGYEQYF
TGTGCCAGCAGGGATTTCCGGGACAGGGGTTACGAGCAGTACTTC
>NA|TRBV6-5|TRBJ2-5|once
CATRGTHQETQYF
TGTGCCACGCGCGGGACTCATCAAGAGACCCAGTACTTC
>TRBD2|TRBV4-2|TRBJ2-5|NA
CASSLEAGGPSSSGTQYF
TGTGCCAGCAGCCTCGAGGCGGGAGGGCCTTCCTCTTCGGGTACCCAGTACTTC
>NA|TRBV7-6|TRBJ2-7|NA
CASSLGTSSSYEQYF
TGTGCCAGCAGCTTAGGCACTTCTAGCTCCTACGAGCAGTACTTC
>TRBD1|TRBV7-6|TRBJ2-7|NA
CASSPIPGQGYEQYF
TGTGCCAGCAGCCCAATCCCGGGACAGGGGTACGAGCAGTACTTC
>TRBD2|TRBV4-3|TRBJ2-3|NA
CASSQEGAGDADTQYF
TGCGCCAGCAGCCAAGAGGGTGCGGGGGACGCAGATACGCAGTATTTT
>TRBD2|TRBV9|TRBJ2-3|NA
CASSVDSGVTDTQYF
TGTGCCAGCAGCGTAGATAGCGGGGTCACAGATACGCAGTATTTT
>NA|TRBV7-2|TRBJ2-3|NA
CASSLSSSTDTQYF
TGTGCCAGCAGCTTATCCTCTAGCACAGATACGCAGTATTTT
>NA|TRBV23-1|TRBJ1-3|NA
CASRALSREAGNTIYF
TGCGCCAGCAGGGCTCTTAGCAGGGAAGCTGGAAACACCATATATTTT